A single sample is the source of the 27 T cell receptor beta chains below, sequenced in a study of blood T cell repertoires in COVID-19. Sequencing was performed with immunoSEQ multiplex PCR; in TCRdb, only in-frame clones are kept and a portion is missing. The table includes about 80,000 clones, about nine tenths detected once. Sequenced input: peripheral blood. These receptors were obtained from an elderly woman with acute or convalescent COVID-19.

This rearrangement joins TRBV4-2 to TRBJ2-7; 8 bases match TRBD2. V shed 0 bases, J shed 0 bases, and the junction held 4 bases outside the gene matches. The CDR3 is 16 residues long. The germline CDR1 and CDR2 sequences are LGHNA and YNFKEQ. Here the CDR3 reads CASSQDFSGSSYEQYF. Here the CDR3 DNA reads TGTGCCAGCAGCCAAGACTTCAGCGGGAGCTCCTACGAGCAGTACTTC.

The chain carries TRBV19 and TRBJ1-5, with TRBD1 matching over 8 bases. The CDR3 runs 15 residues. Per germline, CDR1 LNHDA and CDR2 SQIVND (reference sequence). V shed 8 bases and J 2 bases; nucleotides not matched to a gene: 8. CDR3 bases: TGTGCCAGTGAGGGACAGGCGACGGGCAATCAGCCCCAGCATTTT. Amino acid sequence: CASEGQATGNQPQHF.

J is TRBJ1-1 and V is TRBV7-6, with D perhaps matching TRBD1 (5 bases). Germline assignment: CDR1 SGHVS and CDR2 FNYEAQ. V lost 1 base, J lost 1 base, and 7 bases lay in between. CDR3 length equals 14 residues. CDR3 nucleotides: TGTGCCAGCAGCTTAGGACAGAAGAACACTGAAGCTTTCTTT. It codes for CASSLGQKNTEAFF.

This chain links TRBV10-2 with TRBJ2-7; 9 bases match TRBD2. The CDR3 has 14 residues. Losses at the gene ends were 7 bases for V and 2 bases for J; bases not matched to a gene: 6. From germline, CDR1 is WSHSY and CDR2 SAAADI. The CDR3 DNA reads as TGCGCCAGCACTGCTAGCGGGACTCCCTACGAGCAGTACTTC. This encodes CASTASGTPYEQYF.

V usage is TRBV5-1 and J usage is TRBJ2-5; 13 bases line up with TRBD2. The CDR3 sequence is 15 residues long. The germline V gene encodes CDR1 SGHRS and CDR2 YFSETQ. V was clipped by 2 bases and J by 5 bases; unmatched bases: 3. CDR3 in amino acids: CASSFGTSGIETQYF. The DNA for the CDR3 is TGCGCCAGCAGCTTCGGGACTAGCGGGATTGAGACCCAGTACTTC.

V gene TRBV12-3 or TRBV12-4 combines with J gene TRBJ1-1; D gene ambiguous. The CDR3 contains 13 residues. V lost 5 bases and J 1 base, leaving 8 bases between the germline ends. The CDR3 loop is CASSPTGNTEAFF. The CDR3 nucleotides read TGTGCCAGCAGTCCCACGGGGAACACTGAAGCTTTCTTT.

The chain couples TRBV9 to TRBJ1-2; D is undetermined. The CDR3 length is 16 residues. V dropped 7 bases and J dropped 4 bases, with 23 bases sitting between them. Germline V gene data show CDR1 as SGDLS and CDR2 as YYNGEE. CDR3 in amino acids: CASSLSGRQPVYGYTF. DNA of the CDR3: TGTGCCAGCTCACTCTCCGGCAGGCAGCCAGTCTATGGCTACACCTTC.

The chain recombines TRBV19 with TRBJ2-2; D remains ambiguous. The germline V gene encodes CDR1 LNHDA and CDR2 SQIVND (reference sequence). This CDR3 comprises 17 residues. The germline V and J ends were trimmed by 5 bases and 3 bases, with 19 bases remaining between them. The CDR3 loop reads CASSPPSVVSHTGELFF. CDR3 DNA sequence: TGTGCCAGTAGTCCCCCCTCCGTCGTTAGTCACACCGGGGAGCTGTTTTTT.

The V and J genes are TRBV6-6 and TRBJ1-1; D call uncertain. CDR3 size: 13 residues. The V gene lost 3 bases and the J gene lost 5 bases, with 10 bases spanning the gap. CDR1 and CDR2 from the germline V gene are MNHNY and SVGAGI (reference sequence). The CDR3: CASSYERLTEAFF. Written as DNA, the CDR3 is TGTGCCAGCAGTTATGAGAGATTGACTGAAGCTTTCTTT.

The chain recombines TRBV19 with TRBJ2-2; 12 bases are a match to TRBD1. This CDR3 is 16 amino acids long. Germline V gene lookup returns CDR1 LNHDA and CDR2 SQIVND (reference sequence). V lost 9 bases and J lost 7; bases outside the gene matches: 12. CDR3 DNA sequence: TGTGCCAGCAGCTCGCCGGGACAGGGGGCCATCGGGGAGCTGTTTTTT. This codes for CASSSPGQGAIGELFF.

J is TRBJ2-7 and V is TRBV6-5, with 7 bases that match TRBD2. The CDR3 loop spans 12 amino acids. After removal of 6 bases from V and 2 bases from J, the junction contained 1 base not matched to a gene. CDR1 and CDR2 from the germline V gene are MNHEY and SVGAGI. In DNA form, the CDR3 reads TGTGCCAGCAGCGGGGGGACCTACGAGCAGTACTTC. Translated, it gives CASSGGTYEQYF.

The chain uses TRBV5-1 and TRBJ1-4, with D possibly being TRBD1 (5 bases). This CDR3 is built from 15 residues. The V end was cut by 4 bases, the J end by 6 bases, with 16 bases between. CDR1 is SGHRS and CDR2 is YFSETQ in the germline V gene. CDR3 amino acids: CASSGRGGGDEKLFF. CDR3 nucleotides: TGCGCCAGCAGCGGGCGCGGGGGTGGGGATGAAAAACTGTTTTTT.

The chain carries TRBV19 and TRBJ1-2, with 8 positions matching TRBD1. The CDR3 length is 16 residues. V lost 2 bases to trimming and J lost 0 bases; unmatched junction nucleotides: 5. Germline V lookup: CDR1 LNHDA, CDR2 SQIVND (reference sequence). The CDR3 protein is CASSIPGDRSNYGYTF. The CDR3 region has the DNA TGTGCCAGTAGTATACCCGGGGACAGGTCTAACTATGGCTACACCTTC.

J is TRBJ2-2 and V is TRBV7-2; 8 bases map to TRBD1. Germline CDR1 is SGHTA and CDR2 is FQGNSA. The CDR3 contains 15 residues. Trimming removed 3 bases from V and 0 bases from J; junction bases left unmatched: 0. CDR3 residues: CASSLDRANTGELFF. For the CDR3, the DNA is TGTGCCAGCAGCTTGGACAGGGCGAACACCGGGGAGCTGTTTTTT.

The rearrangement uses TRBV18 and TRBJ2-7, with a weak D call TRBD1 (5 bases). The CDR3 length is 14 residues. CDR1 is KGHSH, CDR2 LQKENI, per germline. V dropped 3 bases and J dropped 5 bases, with 14 bases sitting between them. The CDR3 coding sequence is TGTGCCAGCTCACCCGAGACAGTTAAAAACGAGCAGTACTTC. Its protein is CASSPETVKNEQYF.

This clone occurred once. The V call is TRBV5-1, the J call TRBJ2-7; 10 positions match TRBD1. Germline CDR1 SGHRS, CDR2 YFSETQ. The CDR3 length is 14 residues. The junction had 4 bases not matched to a gene; V was cut back by 1 base and J by 6 bases. CDR3 nucleotide sequence: TGCGCCAGCAGCTTGACGGGACAGGGGTTCGAGCAGTACTTC. It codes for CASSLTGQGFEQYF.

The rearrangement joins TRBV6-2 or TRBV6-3 to TRBJ1-5; no clear D. CDR1 and CDR2 from the germline V gene are MNHEY and SVGEGT. The CDR3 has 15 residues. V lost 4 bases and J lost 0, with 10 bases in between. The CDR3 nucleotides are TGTGCCAGCAGTTGGGGAGACGGTAGCAATCAGCCCCAGCATTTT. The encoded protein is CASSWGDGSNQPQHF.

This chain uses TRBV6-5 with TRBJ2-3, with 11 bases aligning to TRBD2. Per germline, CDR1 MNHEY and CDR2 SVGAGI. V shed 6 bases, J shed 3 bases, and the junction held 5 bases outside the gene matches. The CDR3 sequence is 15 residues long. This chain's CDR3 is CASRQLAGVTDTQYF. DNA for the CDR3: TGTGCCAGCAGACAACTAGCGGGAGTTACAGATACGCAGTATTTT.

The rearrangement links TRBV5-6 to TRBJ1-5; D is possibly TRBD1 (5 bases). The germline V gene has CDR1 SGHDT and CDR2 YYEEEE. CDR3 length: 13 residues. V dropped 3 bases and J dropped 4 bases, with 8 bases sitting between them. The CDR3: CASSYSGNQPQHF. The CDR3, as DNA: TGTGCCAGCAGCTATTCAGGGAATCAGCCCCAGCATTTT.

A single count supports this clone. The V and J genes are TRBV30 and TRBJ2-5; TRBD2 might be the D (5 bases). This CDR3 is built from 12 residues. Trimming took 6 bases from V and 2 from J, leaving 10 bases between them. Germline CDR1 is GTSNPN and CDR2 is SVGIG (reference sequence). The CDR3: CACNRDQETQYF. The CDR3 DNA reads as TGTGCCTGCAACCGGGATCAAGAGACCCAGTACTTC.

J is TRBJ2-7 and V is TRBV24-1, with 15 bases matching TRBD2. In germline, CDR1 is KGHDR, CDR2 SFDVKD. CDR3 size: 16 residues. With V trimmed by 5 bases and J by 7 bases, 8 bases remained unmatched. DNA of the CDR3: TGTGCCACCAGTGTGGGACTAGCGGGAGGCCTTTGGGAGCAGTACTTC. Translated, it gives CATSVGLAGGLWEQYF.

This clone was detected only a few times. V usage is TRBV5-1 and J usage is TRBJ2-7, with D uncertain. Germline CDR1 is SGHRS and CDR2 is YFSETQ. Trimming cost V 0 bases and J 0 bases, with 7 bases left between them. The CDR3 is 14 residues long. This CDR3 is CASSLEQPSYEQYF. CDR3 coding DNA: TGCGCCAGCAGCTTGGAACAGCCCTCCTACGAGCAGTACTTC.

This chain links TRBV6-1 with TRBJ1-6, with no clear D. V was pared by 1 base and J by 8 bases, with 12 bases between. CDR3 length: 15 residues. Germline V gene data show CDR1 as MNHNS and CDR2 as SASEGT. The CDR3 sequence is CASSEVRGSDSPLHF. Here the CDR3 DNA reads TGTGCCAGCAGTGAAGTGCGGGGATCCGATTCACCCCTCCACTTT.

The rearrangement uses TRBV20-1 and TRBJ1-1; unclear D gene. CDR3 size: 10 residues. Germline V gene lookup returns CDR1 DFQATT and CDR2 SNEGSKA (reference sequence). V was pared by 1 base and J by 8 bases, with 5 bases between. The CDR3, as DNA: TGCAGTGCTAGAGTCGGGGAAGCTTTCTTT. It translates to CSARVGEAFF.

At least ten counts were recorded for this clone. The genes are TRBV7-9 and TRBJ2-3; 8 bases match TRBD2. Germline values: CDR1 SEHNR, CDR2 FQNEAQ (reference sequence). The CDR3 spans 13 residues. In DNA, the CDR3 is TGTGCTGATCAGGGACTAGGGACAGATACGCAGTATTTT. Protein: CADQGLGTDTQYF.

V usage is TRBV10-1 and J usage is TRBJ2-7; TRBD2 matches 14 bases. Germline CDR1 is WNHNN and CDR2 is SYGVQD (reference sequence). Trimming removed 3 bases from V and 4 bases from J; junction bases left unmatched: 5. The CDR3 is 16 amino acids. The CDR3 bases are TGCGCCAGCAGTGACCCCAGGACTAGCGGGAGGTACGAGCAGTACTTC. It is translated as CASSDPRTSGRYEQYF.

The J gene is TRBJ1-1, the V gene TRBV2; D is possibly TRBD1 (6 bases). The CDR3 totals 14 residues. CDR1 and CDR2 from the germline V gene are SNHLY and FYNNEI. V was clipped by 5 bases and J by 1 base, with 11 bases between them. CDR3 coding DNA: TGTGCCAGCAGTCAGACAGGAGGGAACACTGAAGCTTTCTTT. Translation: CASSQTGGNTEAFF.